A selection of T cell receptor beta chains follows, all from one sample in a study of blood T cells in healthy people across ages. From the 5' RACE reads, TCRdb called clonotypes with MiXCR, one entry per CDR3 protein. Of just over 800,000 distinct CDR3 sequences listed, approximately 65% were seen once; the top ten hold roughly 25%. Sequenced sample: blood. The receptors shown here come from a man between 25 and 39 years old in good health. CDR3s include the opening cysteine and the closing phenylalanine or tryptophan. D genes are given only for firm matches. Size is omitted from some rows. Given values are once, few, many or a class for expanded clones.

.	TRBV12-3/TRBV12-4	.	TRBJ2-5	CASSPITGREETQYF	TGTGCCAGCAGTCCCATTACAGGGAGGGAAGAGACCCAGTACTTC
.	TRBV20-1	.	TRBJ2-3	CSASGGGGPSTDTQYF	TGCAGTGCTAGCGGCGGCGGGGGCCCTAGCACAGATACGCAGTATTTT
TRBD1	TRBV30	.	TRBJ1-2	CAWSVGTGGYGYTF	TGTGCCTGGAGTGTAGGGACAGGGGGTTATGGCTACACCTTC
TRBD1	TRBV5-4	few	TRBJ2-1	CASRGQYNEQFF	TGTGCCAGCAGGGGACAGTACAATGAGCAGTTCTTC
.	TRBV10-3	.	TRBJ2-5	CAISESQTEETQYF	TGTGCCATCAGTGAGTCCCAGACGGAAGAGACCCAGTACTTC
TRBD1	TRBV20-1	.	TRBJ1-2	CSSWDRHNYGYTF	TGCAGTTCCTGGGACAGACATAACTATGGCTACACCTTC
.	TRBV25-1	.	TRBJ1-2	CASSVPGIDYGYTF	TGTGCCAGCAGTGTGCCCGGGATCGACTATGGCTACACCTTC
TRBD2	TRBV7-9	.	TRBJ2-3	CASSLVSSGTDTQYF	TGTGCCAGCAGCTTAGTGTCTAGCGGAACAGATACGCAGTATTTT
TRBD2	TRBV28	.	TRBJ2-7	CASTSGGWNYEQYF	TGTGCCAGCACGTCGGGAGGTTGGAACTACGAGCAGTACTTC
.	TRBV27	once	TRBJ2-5	CASSPGRASKETQYF	TGTGCCAGCAGTCCCGGCCGGGCCAGCAAAGAGACCCAGTACTTC
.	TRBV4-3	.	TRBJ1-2	CASSQARTANYGYTF	TGCGCCAGCAGCCAAGCCCGGACAGCTAACTATGGCTACACCTTC
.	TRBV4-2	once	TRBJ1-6	CASRPLGSSPLHF	TGTGCCAGCAGGCCCCTCGGCAGTTCACCCCTCCACTTT
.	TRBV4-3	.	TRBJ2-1	CASSQDPGSRRYNEQFF	TGCGCCAGCAGCCAAGATCCTGGCAGCCGGAGGTACAATGAGCAGTTCTTC
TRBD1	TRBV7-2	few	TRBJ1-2	CASSLTLTGGYYGYTF	TGTGCCAGCAGCTTAACTTTGACAGGGGGCTACTATGGCTACACCTTC
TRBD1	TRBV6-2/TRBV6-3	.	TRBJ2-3	CASSYGTGYETDTQYF	TGTGCCAGCAGTTACGGGACAGGGTATGAGACAGATACGCAGTATTTT
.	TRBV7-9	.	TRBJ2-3	CASSFLRDKIDTQYF	TGTGCCAGCAGCTTTCTCCGGGACAAGATAGATACGCAGTATTTT
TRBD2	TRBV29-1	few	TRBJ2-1	CTSAGGVTNEQFF	TGCACTTCAGCGGGGGGAGTGACGAATGAGCAGTTCTTC
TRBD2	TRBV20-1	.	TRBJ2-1	CSATWGGSYNEQFF	TGCAGTGCCACCTGGGGGGGCTCCTACAATGAGCAGTTCTTC
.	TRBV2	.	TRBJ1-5	CASSQQGRSNQPQHF	TGTGCCAGCAGTCAACAGGGTCGTAGCAATCAGCCCCAGCATTTT
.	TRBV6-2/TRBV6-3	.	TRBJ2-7	CASSKLASPYEQYF	TGTGCCAGCAGTAAACTAGCATCTCCCTACGAGCAGTACTTC
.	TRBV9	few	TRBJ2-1	CASSVGRGGIDEQFF	TGTGCCAGCAGCGTAGGGAGAGGAGGGATCGATGAGCAGTTCTTC
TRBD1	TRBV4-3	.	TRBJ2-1	CASSQDPDRDSYNEQFF	TGCGCCAGCAGCCAAGATCCCGACAGGGATTCCTACAATGAGCAGTTCTTC
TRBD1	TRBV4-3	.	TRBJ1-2	CASSQELAGGGGYTF	TGCGCCAGCAGCCAGGAGCTGGCAGGGGGCGGAGGCTACACCTTC
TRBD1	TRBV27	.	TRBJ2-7	CASSTGTGYFYEQYF	TGTGCCAGCAGTACAGGGACAGGTTATTTCTACGAGCAGTACTTC
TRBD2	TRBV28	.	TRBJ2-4	CASSSPASGGDIAKNIQYF	TGTGCCAGCAGTTCCCCGGCTAGCGGGGGGGACATAGCCAAAAACATTCAGTACTTC